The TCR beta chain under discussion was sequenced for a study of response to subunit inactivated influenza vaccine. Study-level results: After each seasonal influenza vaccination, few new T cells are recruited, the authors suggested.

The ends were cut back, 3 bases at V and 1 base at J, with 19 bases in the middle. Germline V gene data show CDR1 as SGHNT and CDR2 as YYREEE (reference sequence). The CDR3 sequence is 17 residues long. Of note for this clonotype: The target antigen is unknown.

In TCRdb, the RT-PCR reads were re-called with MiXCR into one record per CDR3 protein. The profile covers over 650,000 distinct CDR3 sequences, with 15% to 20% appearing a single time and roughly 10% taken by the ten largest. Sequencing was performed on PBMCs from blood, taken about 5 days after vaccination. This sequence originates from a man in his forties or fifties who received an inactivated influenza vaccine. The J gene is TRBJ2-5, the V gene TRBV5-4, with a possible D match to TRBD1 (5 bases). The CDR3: CASSSPTERKSQETQYF. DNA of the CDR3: TGTGCCAGCAGCTCTCCGACAGAAAGAAAAAGCCAAGAGACCCAGTACTTC.